This passage covers 20 T cell receptor beta chains from one sample sequenced in a study of T cells in localized non-small cell lung cancer. Repertoires were generated with immunoSEQ multiplex PCR, while TCRdb's copy carries only in-frame clones and drops some. Altogether fewer than 40,000 clones are present, 70% to 90% being singletons, with the ten largest covering just under 3%. The sequences come from peripheral blood, collected before any cancer treatment. The receptor source for this set is a female donor at least 60 years old with stage I lung adenocarcinoma.

V and J are TRBV6-4 and TRBJ2-1, with 10 nucleotides matching TRBD2. After removal of 6 bases from V and 9 bases from J, the junction contained 8 bases not matched to a gene. This CDR3 has 14 amino acids. Germline V gene data show CDR1 as MRHNA and CDR2 as SNTAGT. DNA for the CDR3: TGTGCCAGCAGCCAACTAGCGGGAATCGGTGAGCAGTTCTTC. Protein: CASSQLAGIGEQFF.

This chain connects TRBV20-1 to TRBJ1-1, with D hard to call. Germline V gene sequence: CDR1 DFQATT, CDR2 SNEGSKA (reference sequence). The CDR3 loop spans 11 amino acids. Trimming left V 3 bases short and J 1 base short, with 3 bases between. CDR3 in amino acids: CSASPNTEAFF. The CDR3 DNA reads TGCAGTGCTAGCCCGAACACTGAAGCTTTCTTT.

This clone was found a few times. J is TRBJ1-2 and V is TRBV23-1; D is ambiguous. Being an ORF, TRBV23-1 has a function that is uncertain. Between the trimmed V and J ends, which lost 10 bases and 4 bases, there was a span of 13 bases. The length of the CDR3 is 12 residues. The CDR3: CATVREVYGYTF. The CDR3 bases are TGCGCCACGGTGCGGGAGGTCTATGGCTACACCTTC.

The chain employs TRBV18 and TRBJ1-1; the match to TRBD1 covers 9 bases. V dropped 6 bases and J dropped 0; count of bases not matched to a gene: 5. CDR3 length: 15 amino acids. The V gene's germline CDR1 is KGHSH and CDR2 LQKENI. The CDR3 region has the DNA TGTGCCAGCTCTGAAAGGACAGGGGTGAACACTGAAGCTTTCTTT. Protein product: CASSERTGVNTEAFF.

Of note for this clone: Additional DNA sequences in this sample encode the identical CDR3. V and J are TRBV10-2 and TRBJ2-5; D possibly corresponds to TRBD2 (5 bases). Germline-derived CDR1 and CDR2 are WSHSY and SAAADI. The CDR3 loop spans 14 amino acids. The V and J ends lost 3 bases and 4 bases respectively, with 12 bases between them. CDR3 amino acids: CASSESLAIETQYF. In DNA form, the CDR3 reads TGCGCCAGCAGTGAAAGTCTAGCAATAGAGACCCAGTACTTC.

The chain has TRBV7-2 and TRBJ2-7; TRBD1 is a possible D gene (5 bases). V gave up 0 bases and J gave up 6 bases, with 9 bases separating them. Germline V CDR1 and CDR2: SGHTA, FQGNSA. This CDR3 has 13 amino acids. CDR3 in amino acids: CASSLARVGEQYF. DNA for the CDR3: TGTGCCAGCAGCTTAGCCAGGGTTGGCGAGCAGTACTTC.

This rearrangement joins TRBV6-1 to TRBJ1-1, with D perhaps TRBD1 (5 bases). Per germline, CDR1 MNHNS and CDR2 SASEGT. The CDR3 has 15 amino acids. The V end was cut by 6 bases, the J end by 3 bases, with 17 bases between. The CDR3 nucleotides are TGTGCCAGCAGGACACTGGGGGGAGTGGACACTGAAGCTTTCTTT. Protein: CASRTLGGVDTEAFF.

The chain combines TRBV18 with TRBJ1-4; weak D call: TRBD1 (5 bases). Germline values: CDR1 KGHSH, CDR2 LQKENI. V shed 2 bases and J shed 8 bases, with 12 bases lying between them. The CDR3 runs 14 residues. The DNA for the CDR3 is TGTGCCAGCTCACCAGGGACCGATCGGGAAAAACTGTTTTTT. Its protein product is CASSPGTDREKLFF.

This clone was recorded a few times. The V call is TRBV5-5, the J call TRBJ1-5; 9 positions match TRBD1. Germline trimming cut 4 bases from V and 7 bases from J; bases unmatched to any gene: 3. CDR3 size: 13 residues. Germline values: CDR1 SGHKS, CDR2 YYEKEE (reference sequence). The CDR3 is CASSPTGGQPQHF. CDR3 bases: TGTGCCAGCAGCCCGACAGGGGGACAGCCCCAGCATTTT.

The chain couples TRBV19 to TRBJ2-3, with 10 bases identical to TRBD2. Germline V gene data show CDR1 as LNHDA and CDR2 as SQIVND (reference sequence). The CDR3 sequence is 15 residues long. V was clipped by 1 base and J by 6 bases; unmatched bases: 4. CDR3 sequence: CASSIGLAGVDTQYF. CDR3 nucleotide sequence: TGTGCCAGTAGTATAGGGCTAGCGGGAGTCGATACGCAGTATTTT.

The chain employs TRBV5-1 and TRBJ2-1; unclear D gene. The germline V gene has CDR1 SGHRS and CDR2 YFSETQ. The ends were cut back, 1 base at V and 9 bases at J, with 5 bases in the middle. CDR3 size: 11 residues. In nucleotides, the CDR3 is TGCGCCAGCAGCTTGTTCGCTGAGCAGTTCTTC. This encodes CASSLFAEQFF. The whole variable domain, remainder taken from reference TRBV5-1 and TRBJ2-1, is KAGVTQTPRYLIKTRGQQVTLSCSPISGHRSVSWYQQTPGQGLQFLFEYFSETQRNKGNFPGRFSGRQFSNSRSEMNVSTLELGDSALYLCASSLFAEQFFGPGTRLTVL.

V and J are TRBV28 and TRBJ1-1; D unresolved. V dropped 6 bases and J dropped 0 bases, with 8 bases sitting between them. The CDR3 sequence is 13 residues long. Germline V gene data show CDR1 as MDHEN and CDR2 as SYDVKM. CDR3 sequence (DNA): TGTGCCAGCAGGTACAGTATGAACACTGAAGCTTTCTTT. It codes for CASRYSMNTEAFF.

The V call is TRBV6-5, the J call TRBJ1-1, with D unclear. V shed 3 bases and J shed 0 bases, with 14 bases lying between them. Per the germline V gene, CDR1 is MNHEY and CDR2 is SVGAGI. The CDR3 contains 16 residues. The CDR3 nucleotides are TGTGCCAGCAGTTATTGGCCCGAGACGCTGAACACTGAAGCTTTCTTT. Amino acids: CASSYWPETLNTEAFF.

The CDR3 sequence: CATSRDRTGGNYGYTF. The CDR3 DNA sequence: TGTGCCACCAGCAGAGATCGGACAGGCGGTAATTATGGCTACACCTTC. The chain has TRBV15 and TRBJ1-2, with 7 bases that match TRBD1. Germline trimming cut 0 bases from V and 5 bases from J; bases unmatched to any gene: 9. CDR1 and CDR2 from the germline V gene are LNHNV and YYDKDF (reference sequence). The CDR3 length is 16 residues.

This clone was picked up a small number of times. The chain employs TRBV6-5 and TRBJ1-1; unclear D gene. The CDR3 runs to 14 residues. Deletions cut 2 bases from V and 3 bases from J, with 10 bases between. From germline, CDR1 is MNHEY and CDR2 SVGAGI. The CDR3 coding sequence is TGTGCCAGCAGTTACCGCGGGCCTGACACTGAAGCTTTCTTT. It is translated as CASSYRGPDTEAFF.

The rearrangement joins TRBV19 to TRBJ1-2; no firm D call. Between the trimmed V and J ends, which lost 5 bases and 6 bases, there was a span of 13 bases. There are 13 residues in the CDR3. Germline CDR1 and CDR2: LNHDA and SQIVND (reference sequence). The CDR3 here is CASSYYAGNGYTF. In DNA, the CDR3 is TGTGCCAGTAGTTACTACGCAGGCAATGGCTACACCTTC.

DNA for the CDR3: TGCAGCTCCACGACAGGGGGCTTTGAGCAGTTCTTC. This codes for CSSTTGGFEQFF. The chain recombines TRBV29-1 with TRBJ2-1, with 10 nucleotides matching TRBD1. V lost 8 bases, J lost 9 bases, and 7 bases stayed unmatched. Germline CDR1 is SQVTM and CDR2 is ANQGSEA. This CDR3 comprises 12 residues.

V and J are TRBV7-8 and TRBJ2-1, with D possibly TRBD1 on 5 matching bases. Trimming took 6 bases from V and 3 from J, leaving 9 bases between them. CDR3 length: 13 residues. Germline V gene lookup returns CDR1 SGHVS and CDR2 FQNEAQ. DNA of the CDR3: TGTGCCAGCAGGCCTGACAGCTACAATGAGCAGTTCTTC. Amino acids: CASRPDSYNEQFF.

This chain links TRBV2 with TRBJ1-5, with D unresolved. CDR1 is SNHLY, CDR2 FYNNEI, per germline. Trimming pared 1 base from V and 0 bases from J, leaving 7 bases between. This CDR3 region has 15 residues. CDR3 sequence reads: CASSEGVTSNQPQHF. The CDR3 nucleotides are TGTGCCAGCAGTGAAGGCGTCACTAGCAATCAGCCCCAGCATTTT.

This clone has more than one count but fewer than ten. This rearrangement joins TRBV6-6 to TRBJ1-1; D not certain. From germline, CDR1 is MNHNY and CDR2 SVGAGI (reference sequence). Trimming left V 8 bases short and J 1 base short, with 14 bases between. CDR3 length: 14 amino acids. The CDR3 here is CASGPQNANTEAFF. In DNA, the CDR3 is TGTGCCAGCGGCCCACAGAACGCGAACACTGAAGCTTTCTTT.